This section outlines one T cell receptor beta chain sequence together with its context. The data were taken from a study of T cell responses to AZD1222 COVID-19 vaccine. The CDR3 extends over 16 amino acids. V gave up 0 bases and J gave up 0 bases, with 12 bases separating them. Germline loops: CDR1 LGHDT, CDR2 YNNKEL (reference sequence). Sequenced by immunoSEQ multiplex PCR; TCRdb stores in-frame clones only, minus some. The repertoire holds about 120,000 clones, around 90% seen once, with roughly 4.4% in the top ten. This chain links TRBV3-1 (or the pseudogene TRBV3-2) with TRBJ2-7; the D gene is possibly TRBD2 (6 bases). The sample consisted of peripheral blood, taken on day 0 of MenACWY control vaccination. The clonotype originates from an adult in good health. The CDR3 region is CASSQDLASVSYEQYF. In DNA form, the CDR3 reads TGTGCCAGCAGCCAAGACCTAGCGTCCGTCTCCTACGAGCAGTACTTC.